This T cell receptor (beta chain) was observed in a study of T cells expressing NK-cell markers (dated by TCRdb to the early 2020s). Turning to the overall study: In sorted CD3+CD56+NKG2C+, CD3+CD56+NKG2C- and CD3+CD56-NKG2C+ T-cell subsets from several donors, TCR beta-chain repertoires were profiled. Of the eight sequenced donors, seven were found to be HCMV-seropositive and one was found to be HCMV-seronegative. Illumina HiSeq 2000/2500, MiSeq or NextSeq was used to sequence libraries as 2 x 150 bp reads. Randomly selected healthy volunteers, three men and five women, were used as the eight sequenced donors. General conclusions and limits of the study: Whether the expanded NKG2C-expressing T cell clones were specific for HCMV antigens was left unclear. Those dominant clonotypes were again the most abundant among CD3+CD56-NKG2C+ cells in four donors, at 28.3-60.1%. In over five donors, the dominant CD3+CD56+NKG2C+ clonotypes were among the top 10 CD8+ clonotypes and accounted for about 1.0-7.0% of CD8+ T cells.

A commercial ELISA kit detecting HCMV-specific IgG in serum was used to determine HCMV serostatus. Peripheral blood mononuclear cells were isolated from blood by Ficoll density gradient centrifugation. A word on this clonotype: It lacks a known antigen.

Sequenced using an Illumina HiSeq 2000. TCR beta cDNA libraries were prepared using 5'RACE template switching, which introduced a universal primer site and unique molecular identifiers. Priming for cDNA synthesis came from the TCR beta constant segment, and two successive PCR amplification steps followed. The authors processed their data as follows. MIGEC was used to demultiplex reads and group the reads by UMI, and MiTCR was used to assemble and quantify clonotypes. To exclude erroneous sequences, only TCR cDNA sequences supported by at least two reads were retained. Downstream repertoire analysis used the tcR package, and clonotypes were matched across fractions by CDR3 nucleotide sequence plus V segment. VDJmatch was used to annotate antigen specificity against VDJdb, with one amino acid substitution in CDR3 allowed. TCRdb reprocessed the reads into one record per CDR3 protein sequence, lacking DNA. TCRdb, not the original authors, processed these V and J calls. The table for this sample records 350,000 to 450,000 distinct CDR3 sequences. Roughly 5.2% of the sample is in the top ten clones.

The sequence was collected from a man aged 18 to 70 in good health. Sequenced sample: blood T cells: a sorted CD56 or NKG2C T cell subset, CD4+ or CD8+ T cells, or bulk PBMC T cells (not recorded which).

The CDR3 region has the sequence CASSRDGGELFF. The sequence joins TRBV11-3 to TRBJ2-2; TCRdb's D gene call, TRBD1, goes unchecked for lack of DNA. Spanning cysteine to phenylalanine, the CDR3 consists of 12 amino acids. No DNA accompanies this entry. Via the germline V gene, CDR1 is SGHNT and CDR2 YENEEA. Beyond the CDR3, the reference TRBV11-3 and TRBJ2-2 genes provide the residues; the full variable domain reads: EAGVVQSPRYKIIEKKQPVAFWCNPISGHNTLYWYLQNLGQGPELLIRYENEEAVDDSQLPKDRFSAERLKGVDSTLKIQPAELGDSAVYLCASSRDGGELFFGEGSRLTVL.